The 9 T cell receptor beta chains listed next were all sequenced from one sample in a study of cytomegalovirus exposure and HLA in healthy donors. PCR used 60 Vbeta primers and 13 Jbeta primers. Sequenced by immunoSEQ multiplex PCR; TCRdb stores in-frame clones only, minus some. The repertoire holds fewer than 120,000 clones, with over 60% as singletons. Sequenced material: PBMCs. The receptors were gathered from a man younger than 45 in good health and CMV-seropositive.

The V gene is TRBV6-5, the J gene TRBJ2-7, with 7 positions matching TRBD1. The J segment lost 0 bases and the V segment lost 8 bases, leaving 4 bases of the junction unmatched. CDR1 MNHEY and CDR2 SVGAGI come from the germline V gene. The CDR3 is made up of 13 amino acids. DNA of the CDR3: TGTGCCAGCCGCCAGGGGGACTCCTACGAGCAGTACTTC. Protein: CASRQGDSYEQYF.

CDR3 protein: CASSGSDMGKNIQYF. DNA of the CDR3: TGTGCCAGCTCCGGGAGTGACATGGGCAAAAACATTCAGTACTTC. The J gene is TRBJ2-4, the V gene TRBV7-8; possibly TRBD2 for D (6 bases). V was clipped by 8 bases and J by 3 bases, with 17 bases between them. CDR3 length equals 15 residues. From germline, CDR1 is SGHVS and CDR2 FQNEAQ.

This clone was seen only once. This sequence joins TRBV19 and TRBJ2-1, with D perhaps TRBD1 (6 bases). V was cut by 10 bases and J by 10 bases, with 14 bases left in between. Germline V CDR1 and CDR2: LNHDA, SQIVND (reference sequence). The length of the CDR3 is 11 residues. CDR3 amino acids: CATLGGIEQFF. DNA for the CDR3: TGTGCCACCCTAGGGGGTATCGAGCAGTTCTTC.

The V and J genes are TRBV9 and TRBJ1-2, with TRBD1 matching 9 bases. The length of the CDR3 is 16 residues. Per the germline V gene, CDR1 is SGDLS and CDR2 is YYNGEE. The J segment lost 0 bases and the V segment lost 4 bases, leaving 7 bases of the junction unmatched. The CDR3 DNA is TGTGCCAGCAGCATCGACAGGGGGAGAGCTAACTATGGCTACACCTTC. Its protein product is CASSIDRGRANYGYTF.

The chain joins TRBV9 to TRBJ2-3, with 10 bases matching TRBD2. CDR1 and CDR2 from the germline V gene are SGDLS and YYNGEE. CDR3 length: 14 residues. The trim removed 6 bases at V and 5 bases at J, leaving 6 bases unmatched. In DNA form, the CDR3 reads TGTGCCAGCAACCTAGCGGGGGAAGAAGATACGCAGTATTTT. Translating gives CASNLAGEEDTQYF. Full variable domain (rest looked up from reference TRBV9 and TRBJ2-3): DSGVTQTPKHLITATGQRVTLRCSPRSGDLSVYWYQQSLDQGLQFLIQYYNGEERAKGNILERFSAQQFPDLHSELNLSSLELGDSALYFCASNLAGEEDTQYFGPGTRLTVL.

This clone has a single count. The chain couples TRBV4-3 to TRBJ1-1; no clear D gene. With 4 bases removed from V and 2 bases from J, the gap between germline ends came to 11 bases. CDR1 is LGHNA, CDR2 YSLEER, per germline. This CDR3 region has 14 residues. Here the CDR3 DNA reads TGCGCCAGCAGCCGCCTAGGCCCCAACACTGAAGCTTTCTTT. Its protein product is CASSRLGPNTEAFF.

The chain links TRBV19 to TRBJ2-7; 8 nucleotides agree with TRBD1. V shed 5 bases, J shed 4 bases, and the junction held 10 bases outside the gene matches. This CDR3 has 15 residues. Germline assignment: CDR1 LNHDA and CDR2 SQIVND (reference sequence). In DNA, the CDR3 is TGTGCCAGTAGTCCCGGGACAGGTAGCAGGTACGAGCAGTACTTC. Its protein is CASSPGTGSRYEQYF.

A note on this clone: One junction end does not reproduce the germline sequence, and a read error may be involved. V usage is TRBV5-1 and J usage is TRBJ2-3; 9 nucleotides match TRBD1. The length of the CDR3 is 14 residues. Germline values: CDR1 SGHRS, CDR2 YFSETQ. The CDR3 region is CASTLGQGADTQYF. In DNA, the CDR3 is TGCGCCAGCACCTTGGGACAGGGCGCAGATACGCAGTATTTT.

This clone was recorded a few times. The rearrangement uses TRBV5-4 and TRBJ2-5, with 11 bases fitting TRBD2. CDR3 length: 14 residues. Germline V gene data show CDR1 as SGHNT and CDR2 as YYREEE (reference sequence). With V trimmed by 7 bases and J by 2 bases, 4 bases remained unmatched. This chain's CDR3 is CASRSGGDQETQYF. The CDR3, as DNA: TGTGCCAGCCGTAGCGGGGGGGATCAAGAGACCCAGTACTTC.